This T cell receptor (beta chain) originates from a study of blood T cells in healthy people across ages. This clonotype was detected only once. The antigen remains unidentified. Just one base apart from a much larger clone, this may be a read error. It was with a sample-barcoded 5' primer and a J-beta primer mix that a second PCR of about 6 to 11 cycles was run. Every molecule of cDNA carried a tag from a template-switch adaptor with 12 random nucleotides. TCRdb itself ran the 5' RACE reads through MiXCR, one entry per CDR3 protein. In the table there are fewer than 950,000 distinct CDR3 sequences, about 36% of which are singletons. This CDR3 contains 14 residues. CDR1 and CDR2 (germline): SNHLY, FYNNEI. The study's findings and limits: When set beside aged donors, long-lived donors presented more naive CD4+ cells and higher diversity. While age rose, TCR beta diversity per million T cells dropped in a roughly linear way.

The clonotype comes from a man younger than 30 in good health. V and J are TRBV2 and TRBJ1-2; D possibly corresponds to TRBD1 (6 bases). Sequencing input: blood. The CDR3 nucleotides are TGTGCCAGCAGTGAATGGCAGGGGAACTATAGCTACACCTTC. Its protein product is CASSEWQGNYSYTF.